The 21 T cell receptor beta chains below all came from one sample that was sequenced in a study of blood T cell repertoires in COVID-19. Sequencing was performed with immunoSEQ multiplex PCR; in TCRdb, only in-frame clones are kept and a portion is missing. The sample consists of over 200,000 clones, 80% to 90% of them appearing once. Sequences were obtained from PBMCs or T cells enriched from blood (not recorded which). These receptors came from a man between 25 and 39 years old who had recovered from COVID-19.

The chain links TRBV27 to TRBJ2-2; D may be TRBD1 (6 bases). The ends were cut back, 2 bases at V and 5 bases at J, with 15 bases in the middle. The germline V gene encodes CDR1 MNHEY and CDR2 SMNVEV (reference sequence). The CDR3 has 16 amino acids. The CDR3 sequence is CASSLGGPMGTGELFF. The CDR3 region has the DNA TGTGCCAGCAGTTTAGGGGGCCCAATGGGGACCGGGGAGCTGTTTTTT.

V gene TRBV5-4 combines with J gene TRBJ2-5; possible D gene TRBD2, 6 bases. V dropped 1 base and J dropped 2 bases, with 12 bases sitting between them. CDR3 size: 15 residues. Germline CDR1 reads SGHNT; CDR2 reads YYREEE (reference sequence). The CDR3 here is CASSLQLAGQETQYF. The CDR3 DNA is TGTGCCAGCAGCTTGCAACTAGCCGGGCAAGAGACCCAGTACTTC. Combining the CDR3 with reference TRBV5-4 and TRBJ2-5 gives the whole variable domain ETGVTQSPTHLIKTRGQQVTLRCSSQSGHNTVSWYQQALGQGPQFIFQYYREEENGRGNFPPRFSGLQFPNYSSELNVNALELDDSALYLCASSLQLAGQETQYFGPGTRLLVL.

This rearrangement joins TRBV6-5 to TRBJ1-5, with 7 positions matching TRBD1. Germline V CDR1 and CDR2: MNHEY, SVGAGI. The J segment lost 4 bases and the V segment lost 5 bases, leaving 8 bases of the junction unmatched. The length of the CDR3 is 15 residues. CDR3 in DNA: TGTGCCAGCAGTCTTACCCCCAGGGGGAATCAGCCCCAGCATTTT. This sequence encodes CASSLTPRGNQPQHF.

The chain links TRBV25-1 to TRBJ2-3, with 7 bases aligning to TRBD2. The CDR3 contains 17 residues. J was trimmed by 9 bases and V by 0 bases; bases with no gene match: 15. Germline-derived CDR1 and CDR2 are MGHDK and SYGVNS. The CDR3 nucleotides read TGTGCCAGCAGTGAATATGGGGGGATAGCGGGTACTGAGACGCAGTATTTT. It yields the protein CASSEYGGIAGTETQYF.

The rearrangement joins TRBV5-1 to TRBJ1-6; 9 bases agree with TRBD1. The CDR3 consists of 15 residues. Germline CDR1 reads SGHRS; CDR2 reads YFSETQ. The junction had 7 bases not matched to a gene; V was cut back by 4 bases and J by 8 bases. CDR3 bases: TGCGCCAGCAGCCCCAGGGACAGGGTGGATTCACCCCTCCACTTT. Translated: CASSPRDRVDSPLHF.

The rearrangement joins TRBV11-1 to TRBJ2-2; TRBD1 matches at 7 bases. The CDR3 contains 15 residues. Trimming at V came to 3 bases and at J to 4 bases, leaving 5 bases not matched to a gene. Germline CDR1 is SGHAT and CDR2 is FQDESV (reference sequence). The CDR3 nucleotides read TGTGCCAGCAGCTTTGGGACAGTGGGCACCGGGGAGCTGTTTTTT. Translated: CASSFGTVGTGELFF.

The rearrangement uses TRBV6-1 and TRBJ2-1; 12 positions match TRBD2. Germline trimming cut 0 bases from V and 7 bases from J; bases unmatched to any gene: 7. The CDR3 contains 17 residues. Germline V lookup: CDR1 MNHNS, CDR2 SASEGT. CDR3 amino acids: CASSEALAGGPRNEQFF. The CDR3 nucleotides read TGTGCCAGCAGTGAAGCCCTAGCGGGAGGGCCCCGGAATGAGCAGTTCTTC.

The chain links TRBV4-3 to TRBJ2-1, with unresolved D. Germline V gene data show CDR1 as LGHNA and CDR2 as YSLEER. This CDR3 has 16 residues. Trimming stripped 0 bases from V and 3 bases from J, with 12 bases between. The CDR3 is CASSQEGLEVYNEQFF. The DNA for the CDR3 is TGCGCCAGCAGCCAAGAGGGTCTAGAAGTCTACAATGAGCAGTTCTTC.

This clone was recorded a few times. The chain is built from TRBV11-1 and TRBJ2-7; tentatively, D is TRBD2 (5 bases). In germline, CDR1 is SGHAT, CDR2 FQDESV (reference sequence). Trimming removed 4 bases at V and 0 bases at J, with 13 bases between. CDR3 length: 15 amino acids. The CDR3 protein is CASSSAPGNSYEQYF. CDR3 nucleotides: TGTGCCAGCAGCTCAGCCCCGGGAAACTCCTACGAGCAGTACTTC.

The chain has TRBV21-1 and TRBJ1-5; the table's D call TRBD1 went unverified against the DNA. TRBV21-1 is classified as a pseudogene. The CDR3 has 17 amino acids. CDR3 amino acids: CASSPQSRTVDNQPQHF. DNA of the CDR3: TGTGCCAGCAGCCCGCAGTCGCGGACAGTCGACAATCAGCCCCAGCATTTT.

This chain uses TRBV24-1 with TRBJ2-2, with a weak D call TRBD1 (5 bases). CDR3 length equals 17 residues. CDR1 KGHDR and CDR2 SFDVKD come from the germline V gene. V lost 2 bases to trimming and J lost 2 bases, with 14 bases between them. The CDR3 spells CATSDSGWGANTGELFF. CDR3 in DNA: TGTGCCACCAGTGATTCCGGCTGGGGCGCTAACACCGGGGAGCTGTTTTTT.

To note about this clone: The sample contains more than one DNA sequence encoding this CDR3. The chain couples TRBV10-3 to TRBJ1-3; tentatively, D is TRBD1 (6 bases). This CDR3 comprises 13 residues. Looked up from germline, CDR1 is ENHRY and CDR2 is SYGVKD. The germline V and J ends were trimmed by 2 bases and 4 bases, with 6 bases remaining between them. CDR3 amino acids: CAISEGGGNTIYF. CDR3 nucleotide sequence: TGTGCCATCAGTGAGGGGGGCGGAAACACCATATATTTT.

V gene TRBV5-1 combines with J gene TRBJ2-1, with D uncertain. Per germline, CDR1 SGHRS and CDR2 YFSETQ. The CDR3 extends over 14 amino acids. V shed 6 bases and J shed 2 bases, with 12 bases lying between them. This CDR3 reads CASKKAPPYNEQFF. CDR3 coding DNA: TGCGCCAGCAAGAAAGCCCCCCCCTACAATGAGCAGTTCTTC. Full variable domain (rest looked up from reference TRBV5-1 and TRBJ2-1): KAGVTQTPRYLIKTRGQQVTLSCSPISGHRSVSWYQQTPGQGLQFLFEYFSETQRNKGNFPGRFSGRQFSNSRSEMNVSTLELGDSALYLCASKKAPPYNEQFFGPGTRLTVL.

This clone was seen a single time. V gene TRBV4-1 combines with J gene TRBJ1-2; TRBD1 might be the D (5 bases). Germline CDR1 and CDR2: MGHRA and YSYEKL. The CDR3 is 14 amino acids. V lost 0 bases to trimming and J lost 8 bases, with 13 bases between them. This chain's CDR3 is CASSQERRAKGYTF. Here the CDR3 DNA reads TGCGCCAGCAGCCAAGAGCGCAGGGCCAAAGGCTACACCTTC.

This sequence joins TRBV11-2 and TRBJ2-1; 10 bases map to TRBD2. The CDR3 is made up of 15 amino acids. Looked up from germline, CDR1 is SGHAT and CDR2 is FQNNGV. The J segment lost 4 bases and the V segment lost 2 bases, leaving 2 bases of the junction unmatched. The CDR3 coding sequence is TGTGCCAGCAGCTTAATAGCGGGGGGATACAATGAGCAGTTCTTC. Protein: CASSLIAGGYNEQFF.

The chain has TRBV6-2 or TRBV6-3 and TRBJ1-6; D gene uncertain. The CDR3 is made up of 16 amino acids. V was trimmed by 0 bases and J by 9 bases, leaving 15 bases between them. The germline V gene has CDR1 MNHEY and CDR2 SVGEGT. CDR3 sequence (DNA): TGTGCCAGCAGTTACTCGATTCGGACTGGGCGTTCACCCCTCCACTTT. Translating gives CASSYSIRTGRSPLHF.

The genes are TRBV18 and TRBJ2-7; weak D call: TRBD1 (5 bases). Looked up from germline, CDR1 is KGHSH and CDR2 is LQKENI. The CDR3 contains 14 residues. The V end lost 2 bases, the J end lost 3 bases, and 11 bases lay between the germline ends. This CDR3 reads CASSPSRQIYEQYF. The DNA for the CDR3 is TGTGCCAGCTCACCATCTCGACAGATCTACGAGCAGTACTTC.

V and J are TRBV4-2 and TRBJ2-4; the D gene is possibly TRBD2 (5 bases). The CDR3 has 17 residues. Between the trimmed V and J ends, which lost 3 bases and 2 bases, there was a span of 17 bases. Germline V gene data show CDR1 as LGHNA and CDR2 as YNFKEQ. This CDR3 is CASSQERRLETKNIQYF. CDR3 coding DNA: TGTGCCAGCAGCCAGGAAAGGAGGTTGGAGACCAAAAACATTCAGTACTTC.

V gene TRBV27 combines with J gene TRBJ2-3, with D possibly being TRBD2 (6 bases). Germline CDR1 is MNHEY and CDR2 is SMNVEV (reference sequence). The CDR3 is 15 amino acids. Trimming took 7 bases from V and 5 from J, leaving 19 bases between them. CDR3 nucleotide sequence: TGTGCCAGCAATAGCCGGCGGGATGACGGAGATACGCAGTATTTT. Residues: CASNSRRDDGDTQYF.

The gene calls are TRBV29-1 and TRBJ1-2; no definite D call. Trimming took off 3 bases at V and 8 bases at J, with 19 bases between the two ends. Germline V CDR1 and CDR2: SQVTM, ANQGSEA. The CDR3 has 14 amino acids. The CDR3 sequence is CSVELTDLGRGYTF. The CDR3 nucleotides read TGCAGCGTTGAGTTGACCGACCTGGGGAGGGGCTACACCTTC.

The V call is TRBV28, the J call TRBJ1-1, with TRBD1 identical over 7 bases. The germline CDR1 and CDR2 sequences are MDHEN and SYDVKM. V shed 10 bases and J 2 bases; nucleotides not matched to a gene: 13. The CDR3 spans 15 residues. The CDR3 region is CATIPLGQTNTEAFF. CDR3 in DNA: TGTGCCACCATACCCCTGGGACAGACAAACACTGAAGCTTTCTTT.